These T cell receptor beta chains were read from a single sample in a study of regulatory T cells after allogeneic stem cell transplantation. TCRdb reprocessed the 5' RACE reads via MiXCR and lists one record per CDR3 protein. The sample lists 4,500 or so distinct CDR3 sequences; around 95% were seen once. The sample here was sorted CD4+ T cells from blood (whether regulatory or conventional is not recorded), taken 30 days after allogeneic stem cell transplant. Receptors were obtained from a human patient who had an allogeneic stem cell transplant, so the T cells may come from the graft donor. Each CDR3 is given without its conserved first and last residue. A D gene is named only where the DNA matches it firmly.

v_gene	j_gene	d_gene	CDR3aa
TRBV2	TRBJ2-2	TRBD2	TSSGERAGLVGEQF
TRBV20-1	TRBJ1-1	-	SASGLGGEF
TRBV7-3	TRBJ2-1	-	ASSVTSPYYNKQF
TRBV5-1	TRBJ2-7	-	AGSLQGGCMNEQS
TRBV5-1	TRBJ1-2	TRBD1	GSSFRGDTYYGYA
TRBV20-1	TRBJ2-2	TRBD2	GASGGRGRTGRSGQLV
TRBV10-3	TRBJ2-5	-	AISARRGGETQY
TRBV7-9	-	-	ASSRSWTRGGTDTQY
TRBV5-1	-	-	ASHPETNGNYDEQF
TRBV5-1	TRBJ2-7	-	ASSGSAGRGTYEQY
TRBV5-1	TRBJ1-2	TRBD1	ASSRQGGNYDYS
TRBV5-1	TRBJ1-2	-	ASSPTGGLNDEYT
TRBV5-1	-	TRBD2	ASSLNAGDFYGQF
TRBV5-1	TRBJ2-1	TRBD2	PSSVLGGSNYEQF
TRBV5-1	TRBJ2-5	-	ASSWTVMETQY
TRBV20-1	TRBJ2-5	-	SASVGGPQENQY
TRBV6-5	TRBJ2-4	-	AGSKGDKNIQY
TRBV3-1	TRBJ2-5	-	ASSVRLQETQY
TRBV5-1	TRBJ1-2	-	ASSLRGYADNGYT
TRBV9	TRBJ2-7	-	ASSPAALSEQY
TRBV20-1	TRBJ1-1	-	RATGRGGTF
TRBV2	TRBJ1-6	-	AISPMTCYNWPRH
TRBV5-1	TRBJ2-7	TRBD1	SCGRTAGTGTYEQY
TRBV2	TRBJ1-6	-	ASSTMSAYNNTLY
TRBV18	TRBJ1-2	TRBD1	AGSSSDRETGYT
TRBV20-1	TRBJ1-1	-	SASRHGGAF
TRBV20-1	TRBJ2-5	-	SGRVGGPRETQY
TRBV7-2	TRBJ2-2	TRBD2	ASSQRGGHTGELF
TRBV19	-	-	GSSRGITYEQF
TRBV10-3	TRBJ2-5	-	ASNSQRGGETQY
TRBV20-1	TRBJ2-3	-	SVRDRYSGANAQN
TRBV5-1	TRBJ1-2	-	GGSLLGRNYGHP
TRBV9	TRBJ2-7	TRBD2	ASSPRTSFAHEQY
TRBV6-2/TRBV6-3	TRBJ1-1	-	ASSLTRRNAEAF
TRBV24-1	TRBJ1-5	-	PTSEGSYSNKPQH